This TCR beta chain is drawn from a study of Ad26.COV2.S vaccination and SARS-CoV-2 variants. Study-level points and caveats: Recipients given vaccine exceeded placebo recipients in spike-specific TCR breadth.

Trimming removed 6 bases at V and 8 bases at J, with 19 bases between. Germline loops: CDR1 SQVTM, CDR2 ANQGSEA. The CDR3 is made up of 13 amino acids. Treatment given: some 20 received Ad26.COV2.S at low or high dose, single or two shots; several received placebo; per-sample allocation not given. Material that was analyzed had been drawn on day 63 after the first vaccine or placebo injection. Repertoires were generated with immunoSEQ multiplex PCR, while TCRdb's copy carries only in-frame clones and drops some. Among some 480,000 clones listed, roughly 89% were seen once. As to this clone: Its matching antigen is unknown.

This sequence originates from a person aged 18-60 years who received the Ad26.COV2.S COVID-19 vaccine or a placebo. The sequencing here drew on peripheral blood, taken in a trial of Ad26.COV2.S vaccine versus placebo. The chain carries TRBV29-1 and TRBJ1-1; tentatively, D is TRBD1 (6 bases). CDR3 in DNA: TGCAGCGTAGGGGGTAGGGGTCTAAGGGAAGCTTTCTTT. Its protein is CSVGGRGLREAFF.